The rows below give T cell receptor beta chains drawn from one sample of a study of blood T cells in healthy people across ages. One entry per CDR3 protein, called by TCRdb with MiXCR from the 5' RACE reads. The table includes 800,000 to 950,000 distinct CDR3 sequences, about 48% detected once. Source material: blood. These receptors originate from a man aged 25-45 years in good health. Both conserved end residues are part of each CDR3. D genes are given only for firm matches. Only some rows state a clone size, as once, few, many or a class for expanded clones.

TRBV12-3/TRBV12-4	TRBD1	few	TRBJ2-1	TGTGCCAGCAGTCAAACCTCGGACAGGGGAGCTGAGCAGTTCTTC	CASSQTSDRGAEQFF
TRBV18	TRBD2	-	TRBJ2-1	TGTGCCAGCTCACCAACCACGGGGGAGGGGTACAATGAGCAGTTCTTC	CASSPTTGEGYNEQFF
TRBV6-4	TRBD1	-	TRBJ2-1	TGTGCCAGCAGTGACTCAGCACAGGGGTCCTACAATGAGCAGTTCTTC	CASSDSAQGSYNEQFF
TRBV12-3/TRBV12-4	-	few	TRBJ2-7	TGTGCCAGCGGTAGGGAAACTAACGAGCAGTACTTC	CASGRETNEQYF
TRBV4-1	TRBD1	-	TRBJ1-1	TGCGCCAGCAGCCAAGAAGACAGGGGAACTGAAGCTTTCTTT	CASSQEDRGTEAFF
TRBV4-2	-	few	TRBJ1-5	TGTGCCAGCAGCCAAGGGGAGCTCCAGCCCCAGCATTTT	CASSQGELQPQHF
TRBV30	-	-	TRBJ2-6	TGTGCCTGGAGTGTACCGGCTGGGGCCAACGTCCTGACTTTC	CAWSVPAGANVLTF
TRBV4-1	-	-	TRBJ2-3	TGCGCCAGCCGCCCTCAGACCACAGATACGCAGTATTTT	CASRPQTTDTQYF
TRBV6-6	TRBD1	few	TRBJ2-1	TGTGCCAGCAGTCCCGGGACAGGGGGGCTTGAGAATAATGAGCAGTTCTTC	CASSPGTGGLENNEQFF
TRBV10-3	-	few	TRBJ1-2	TGTGCCATCACCTCGGACCGGTGGAAAGACGGGGGCTACACCTTC	CAITSDRWKDGGYTF
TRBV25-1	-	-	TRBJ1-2	TGTGCCAGCAGTGACGGCCCCCGGGGGCTCTATGGCTACACCTTC	CASSDGPRGLYGYTF
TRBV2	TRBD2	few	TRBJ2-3	TGTGCCAGCAGTGTATCAGCGGGGGGTCGTACGCAGTATTTT	CASSVSAGGRTQYF
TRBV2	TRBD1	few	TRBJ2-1	TGTGCCAGCAGAAACGACAGGGGCAAGAGCTCCTACAATGAGCAGTTCTTC	CASRNDRGKSSYNEQFF
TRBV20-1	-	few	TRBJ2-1	TGCAGTGCTAGGAATACCGCCCACAATGAGCAGTTCTTC	CSARNTAHNEQFF
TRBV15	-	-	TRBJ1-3	TGTGCCACCAGCAGGGGAGACTCTGGAAACACCATATATTTT	CATSRGDSGNTIYF
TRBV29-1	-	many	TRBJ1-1	TGCAGCGCTACATCGGGTCCGAACACTGAAGCTTTCTTT	CSATSGPNTEAFF
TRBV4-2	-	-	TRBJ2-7	TGTGCCAGCAGCCAAGGAACGGGGAAGAACGAGCAGTACTTC	CASSQGTGKNEQYF
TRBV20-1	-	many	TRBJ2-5	TGCAGTGCTAGAGATCAAGTGCAAGAGACCCAGTACTTC	CSARDQVQETQYF
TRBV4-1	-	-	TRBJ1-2	TGCGCCAGCAGCCGAGATGGAGGGGTTTATGGCTACACCTTC	CASSRDGGVYGYTF
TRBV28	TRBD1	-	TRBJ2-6	TGTGCCAGCAGTACTACAGGGGGAGGAAGCATCTCTGGGGCCAACGTCCTGACTTTC	CASSTTGGGSISGANVLTF
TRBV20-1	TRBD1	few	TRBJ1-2	TGCAGTGCTGCCGGGACAGGGGAGTCAGGAAGCTATGGCTACACCTTC	CSAAGTGESGSYGYTF
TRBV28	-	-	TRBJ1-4	TGTGCCAGCTTAAATACCGAAAAACTGTTTTTT	CASLNTEKLFF
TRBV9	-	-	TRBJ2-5	TGTGCCAGCAGCGTAGGTCAGGGGCTGAGGCAAGAGACCCAGTACTTC	CASSVGQGLRQETQYF
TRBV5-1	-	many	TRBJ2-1	TGCGCCAGCCGCTCTATTGGGGACCCTGAGCAGTTCTTC	CASRSIGDPEQFF
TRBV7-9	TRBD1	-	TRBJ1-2	TGTGCCAGCAGGTATCAGGGGGCGTATGGCTACACCTTC	CASRYQGAYGYTF
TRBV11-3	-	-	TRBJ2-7	TGTGCCAGCAGCTTAGCCGCTTTTAACTCCTACAATGAGCAGTACTTC	CASSLAAFNSYNEQYF
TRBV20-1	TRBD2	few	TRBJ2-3	TGCAGTGCTGGTCCCCTTAGCGGGGGATTCACAGATACGCAGTATTTT	CSAGPLSGGFTDTQYF
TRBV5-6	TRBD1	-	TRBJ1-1	TGTGCCAGCAGCTTGGATTCAGGGGGCAACACTGAAGCTTTCTTT	CASSLDSGGNTEAFF
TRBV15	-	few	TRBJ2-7	TGTGCCACCAGCAGAGATCAAGAGGGAAGCAACGAGCAGTACTTC	CATSRDQEGSNEQYF
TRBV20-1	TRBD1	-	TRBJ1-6	TGCAGTGCTAGACCAGGGGGTGTTGATTCACCCCTCCACTTT	CSARPGGVDSPLHF
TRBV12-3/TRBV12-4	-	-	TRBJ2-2	TGTGCCAGCAGTTCAAATGCAGAGACCGGGGAGCTGTTTTTT	CASSSNAETGELFF
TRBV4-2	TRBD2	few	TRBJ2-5	TGTGCCAGCAGCCAAGATACGACTAGCCCAGTGCCCCAGTACTTC	CASSQDTTSPVPQYF
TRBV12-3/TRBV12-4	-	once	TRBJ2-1	TGTGCCAGCAGTTTACAGCCGGGGGCGAGCAATGAGCAGTTCTTC	CASSLQPGASNEQFF
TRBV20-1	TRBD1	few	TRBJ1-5	TGCAGTGCTAGGGGACAGGAAAATCAGCCCCAGCATTTT	CSARGQENQPQHF
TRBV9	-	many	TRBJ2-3	TGTGCCAGCAGCGTATCGGTGACTCGAGGTGCAGATACGCAGTATTTT	CASSVSVTRGADTQYF
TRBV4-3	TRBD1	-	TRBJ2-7	TGCGCCAGCTCGACAGGGCACTCCTACGAGCAGTACTTC	CASSTGHSYEQYF
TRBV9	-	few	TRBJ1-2	TGTGCCAGCAGCGCGTTAGGGACGGGAAACTATGGCTACACCTTC	CASSALGTGNYGYTF
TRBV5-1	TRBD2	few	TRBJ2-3	TGCGCCAGCAGCTTGGATCCCCTTAGCGGGGTGGTGGATACGCAGTATTTT	CASSLDPLSGVVDTQYF